The next 25 T cell receptor beta chains were all read from a single sample in a study of blood T cell repertoires in COVID-19 (dated by TCRdb to 2020 to 2021). Receptor libraries were prepared by the immunoSEQ multiplex PCR assay. TCRdb stores this immuneACCESS table with in-frame sequences only. Part of the clones is absent; in the studies checked, under half of the shortfall reflects unresolved V genes, and no reason is known for the rest. The sample table shows 78,000 or so clones, and about 85% are seen once. About 9% of the sample comes from the top ten. The sequenced material came from peripheral blood. The receptors originated from a human donor in a cohort sampled during active COVID-19.

V usage is TRBV23-1 and J usage is TRBJ2-6; D not resolved. TRBV23-1 is noted as an ORF with a role that remains uncertain. The CDR3 loop spans 15 amino acids. The V end was cut by 5 bases, the J end by 1 base, with 9 bases between. The chain's CDR3 is CASSFLGSGANVLTF. CDR3 DNA: TGCGCCAGCAGTTTTCTAGGATCTGGGGCCAACGTCCTGACTTTC.

The chain couples TRBV19 to TRBJ1-4, with 9 bases that match TRBD1. The germline CDR1 and CDR2 sequences are LNHDA and SQIVND (reference sequence). This CDR3 is 15 amino acids long. Losses at the gene ends were 3 bases for V and 8 bases for J; bases not matched to a gene: 7. CDR3 sequence (DNA): TGTGCCAGTAGTATTGGGACAGGGAGAGGAGAAAAACTGTTTTTT. This sequence encodes CASSIGTGRGEKLFF.

This clone was picked up a small number of times. CDR3 in DNA: TGTGCCAGCAGCTCAGGGGGGCCCGGGGTTGGCGATACGCAGTATTTT. Protein: CASSSGGPGVGDTQYF. The chain couples TRBV11-3 to TRBJ2-3, with D tentatively TRBD1 (7 bases). V lost 4 bases, J lost 6 bases, and 20 bases lay in between. The CDR3 has 16 residues. Germline V gene sequence: CDR1 SGHNT, CDR2 YENEEA.

The chain carries TRBV6-4 and TRBJ1-1, with a possible D match to TRBD1 (6 bases). Germline CDR1 MRHNA, CDR2 SNTAGT. CDR3 length equals 13 residues. Deletions cut 6 bases from V and 3 bases from J, with 11 bases between. The CDR3 sequence: CASSRTVDTEAFF. The CDR3 nucleotides read TGTGCCAGCAGCCGGACAGTGGACACTGAAGCTTTCTTT.

This chain connects TRBV2 to TRBJ2-5; 7 bases align to TRBD2. The length of the CDR3 is 13 residues. The germline V gene encodes CDR1 SNHLY and CDR2 FYNNEI. Trimming took 6 bases from V and 3 from J; bases not matched to a gene: 4. The CDR3: CASSRDYKETQYF. The DNA of the CDR3 is TGTGCCAGCAGCCGGGACTATAAAGAGACCCAGTACTTC.

The J gene is TRBJ2-6, the V gene TRBV2; possible D gene TRBD2, 6 bases. V was pared by 5 bases and J by 4 bases, with 15 bases between. This CDR3 spans 16 amino acids. Germline assignment: CDR1 SNHLY and CDR2 FYNNEI. The CDR3 nucleotides are TGTGCCAGCAGTACTAGCACTGCGCTCGGGGCCAACGTCCTGACTTTC. Translated: CASSTSTALGANVLTF.

This clone has a handful of counts. V gene TRBV30 combines with J gene TRBJ1-1; no definite D call. Trimming left V 0 bases short and J 2 bases short, with 10 bases between. The CDR3 has 14 residues. CDR1 and CDR2 (germline): GTSNPN, SVGIG (reference sequence). CDR3 sequence reads: CAWSVSGINTEAFF. CDR3 nucleotides: TGTGCCTGGAGTGTTTCAGGAATAAACACTGAAGCTTTCTTT.

This sequence joins TRBV27 and TRBJ2-1, with TRBD2 identical over 11 bases. V dropped 5 bases and J dropped 8; count of bases not matched to a gene: 8. Germline CDR1 MNHEY, CDR2 SMNVEV (reference sequence). The CDR3 sequence is 15 residues long. The DNA for the CDR3 is TGTGCCAGCAGTCCTAGCGGGGGGCTCATTTATGAGCAGTTCTTC. This gives the protein CASSPSGGLIYEQFF.

This clone was seen just once. This chain joins TRBV19 and TRBJ2-1; 9 nucleotides align to TRBD2. This CDR3 comprises 16 residues. With V trimmed by 1 base and J by 7 bases, 8 bases remained unmatched. Germline assignment: CDR1 LNHDA and CDR2 SQIVND (reference sequence). The CDR3 loop reads CASSIVSSGRRNEQFF. The DNA for the CDR3 is TGTGCCAGTAGTATAGTGTCAAGCGGGAGGAGGAATGAGCAGTTCTTC.

This chain connects TRBV11-2 to TRBJ1-5; D remains unclear. CDR1 SGHAT and CDR2 FQNNGV come from the germline V gene. This CDR3 comprises 13 residues. V was clipped by 5 bases and J by 2 bases, with 7 bases between them. CDR3 in amino acids: CASSPRGNQPQHF. The CDR3 DNA reads TGTGCCAGCAGCCCGCGGGGCAATCAGCCCCAGCATTTT.

This clone has a single count. The V call is TRBV6-5, the J call TRBJ1-2, with TRBD1 matching 8 bases. Germline assignment: CDR1 MNHEY and CDR2 SVGAGI. This CDR3 comprises 13 residues. V was pared by 0 bases and J by 6 bases, with 0 bases of the junction left unmatched. The CDR3 nucleotides are TGTGCCAGCAGTTACTCGGGACAGGATGGCTACACCTTC. Translating it yields CASSYSGQDGYTF.

V is TRBV6-6 and J is TRBJ1-5; D not certain. Germline CDR1 and CDR2: MNHNY and SVGAGI (reference sequence). This CDR3 spans 14 amino acids. Trimming left V 0 bases short and J 2 bases short, with 5 bases between. The CDR3 bases are TGTGCCAGCAGTTACTCGAGTGGCAATCAGCCCCAGCATTTT. Translated: CASSYSSGNQPQHF.

V gene TRBV25-1 combines with J gene TRBJ2-1, with 7 bases matching TRBD2. The CDR3 extends over 16 amino acids. CDR1 MGHDK and CDR2 SYGVNS come from the germline V gene. V shed 2 bases, J shed 7 bases, and the junction held 11 bases outside the gene matches. The CDR3 spells CASSEGGPPGGNEQFF. The CDR3 nucleotides read TGTGCCAGCAGTGAAGGGGGACCCCCCGGGGGGAATGAGCAGTTCTTC.

V and J are TRBV11-3 and TRBJ2-1; 8 nucleotides align to TRBD2. The CDR3 totals 13 residues. Trimming removed 1 base from V and 13 bases from J; junction bases left unmatched: 6. Germline CDR1 and CDR2: SGHNT and YENEEA. This chain's CDR3 is CASSLGLANSQFF. The CDR3 DNA follows: TGTGCCAGCAGCTTAGGACTAGCGAACTCCCAGTTCTTC.

This clone was picked up a small number of times. The J gene is TRBJ2-7, the V gene TRBV6-5, with TRBD1 matching 9 bases. J gave up 7 bases and V 4 bases, and 11 bases lay outside the gene matches. Germline CDR1 is MNHEY and CDR2 is SVGAGI. The CDR3 runs to 15 residues. CDR3 coding DNA: TGTGCCAGCAGTTCCACCGGGACAGGGAGGGATGAGCAGTACTTC. Protein product: CASSSTGTGRDEQYF.

The count of this clone is one. The V gene is TRBV11-3, the J gene TRBJ2-5, with TRBD1 matching over 8 bases. CDR1 is SGHNT, CDR2 YENEEA, per germline. J was trimmed by 3 bases and V by 4 bases; bases with no gene match: 10. This CDR3 has 16 amino acids. The CDR3 nucleotides read TGTGCCAGCAGCTCGCTAAAGGGACAGGAGGAAGAGACCCAGTACTTC. Translating gives CASSSLKGQEEETQYF. Based on the CDR3 plus reference TRBV11-3 and TRBJ2-5, the full variable domain is EAGVVQSPRYKIIEKKQPVAFWCNPISGHNTLYWYLQNLGQGPELLIRYENEEAVDDSQLPKDRFSAERLKGVDSTLKIQPAELGDSAVYLCASSSLKGQEEETQYFGPGTRLLVL.

The chain links TRBV11-3 to TRBJ2-7; D perhaps matches TRBD1 (5 bases). The germline V gene encodes CDR1 SGHNT and CDR2 YENEEA. V gave up 5 bases and J gave up 0 bases, with 20 bases separating them. This CDR3 comprises 17 residues. The CDR3 is CASSLTVGAESSYEQYF. CDR3 sequence (DNA): TGTGCCAGCAGCCTAACGGTTGGGGCGGAAAGCTCCTACGAGCAGTACTTC.

The rearrangement links TRBV28 to TRBJ2-1; TRBD2 might be the D (6 bases). V was trimmed by 2 bases and J by 4 bases, leaving 12 bases between them. CDR1 MDHEN and CDR2 SYDVKM come from the germline V gene. The CDR3 extends over 15 amino acids. CDR3 sequence: CASSLAGSKYNEQFF. The CDR3 bases are TGTGCCAGCAGTTTAGCCGGGAGCAAATACAATGAGCAGTTCTTC.

The chain carries TRBV3-1 (or the pseudogene TRBV3-2) and TRBJ2-2, with D tentatively TRBD2 (6 bases). Germline loops: CDR1 LGHDT, CDR2 YNNKEL (reference sequence). The CDR3 is made up of 15 amino acids. V was clipped by 5 bases and J by 0 bases, with 10 bases between them. The CDR3 region has the DNA TGTGCCAGCAGCGGGGACTTCGCGAACACCGGGGAGCTGTTTTTT. Protein sequence: CASSGDFANTGELFF.

The gene calls are TRBV7-9 and TRBJ2-3; 9 nucleotides match TRBD1. The CDR3 runs 15 residues. The V segment lost 3 bases and the J segment 3 bases; nucleotides outside the gene matches: 4. Germline V gene sequence: CDR1 SEHNR, CDR2 FQNEAQ (reference sequence). The CDR3 coding sequence is TGTGCCAGCAGCTTGACAGGGGGGTCGACAGATACGCAGTATTTT. Protein sequence: CASSLTGGSTDTQYF.

The chain has TRBV7-8 and TRBJ1-1; a weak D match, TRBD1 (6 bases). CDR3 length: 14 residues. V lost 6 bases and J 3 bases, leaving 14 bases between the germline ends. Germline values: CDR1 SGHVS, CDR2 FQNEAQ. The CDR3 protein is CASSVQGRDTEAFF. CDR3 nucleotides: TGTGCCAGCAGTGTACAGGGAAGGGACACTGAAGCTTTCTTT.

J is TRBJ1-4 and V is TRBV6-6; D ambiguous. The V and J ends lost 0 bases and 8 bases respectively, with 13 bases between them. The CDR3 is made up of 15 amino acids. Germline CDR1 reads MNHNY; CDR2 reads SVGAGI (reference sequence). CDR3 DNA: TGTGCCAGCAGTTACTCGGCCAATAGGGAGGAAAAACTGTTTTTT. This gives the protein CASSYSANREEKLFF.

The chain is built from TRBV28 and TRBJ2-7, with 11 bases identical to TRBD2. Germline V gene data show CDR1 as MDHEN and CDR2 as SYDVKM. The CDR3 totals 17 residues. V gave up 1 base and J gave up 7 bases; unmatched junction bases: 12. The CDR3 nucleotides are TGTGCCAGCAGTTTATCCCCCGGGGTAGCGGGAGGGGGGGAGCAGTACTTC. It specifies CASSLSPGVAGGGEQYF.

This clone appeared once. The chain uses TRBV19 and TRBJ1-4, with no clear D. CDR1 is LNHDA, CDR2 SQIVND, per germline (reference sequence). There are 16 residues in the CDR3. V dropped 8 bases and J dropped 8 bases, with 24 bases sitting between them. The CDR3 DNA is TGTGCCAGTGATAGTCCGCCGGGAGCGGTTTTCGAAAAACTGTTTTTT. It encodes CASDSPPGAVFEKLFF.

V gene TRBV5-1 combines with J gene TRBJ2-1; TRBD2 is a possible D gene (6 bases). V lost 3 bases and J 0 bases, leaving 16 bases between the germline ends. The germline V gene encodes CDR1 SGHRS and CDR2 YFSETQ. The CDR3 is 17 amino acids. CDR3 nucleotide sequence: TGCGCCAGCAGCTGGGGAGGAGGGTCGAGCTCCTACAATGAGCAGTTCTTC. This sequence encodes CASSWGGGSSSYNEQFF.